Given below is one T cell receptor (beta chain) in context. The antigen remains unidentified. This record belongs to a study of PD-1 blockade in classical Hodgkin lymphoma. Findings of the study overall: Newly diagnosed patients were reported to exhibit reduced baseline TCR diversity relative to healthy donors. While CD8+ TCR diversity did not rise significantly by C4D1, CD4+ TCR diversity did.

No patient escaped relapse after autologous stem cell transplantation, and brentuximab vedotin exposure varied. V shed 2 bases and J 3 bases; nucleotides not matched to a gene: 4. The CDR3 is made up of 14 amino acids. Germline-derived CDR1 and CDR2 are MGHRA and YSYEKL. The data were produced by immunoSEQ multiplex PCR, yet TCRdb's version contains in-frame clones alone and is incomplete. The sample yields about 97,000 clones, approximately 88% seen once. Specimen: peripheral blood mononuclear cells (PBMCs), collected at baseline. The receptor comes from a human donor with classical Hodgkin lymphoma. The V gene is TRBV4-1, the J gene TRBJ2-7; 7 bases fit TRBD2. CDR3 protein: CASSQTASGYEQYF. The DNA of the CDR3 is TGCGCCAGCAGCCAAACCGCTAGCGGCTACGAGCAGTACTTC.